This T cell receptor beta chain came from a study of shared clonotypes between healthy human individuals. The study drew its donors from healthy HIV-negative adults without recent acute infections or vaccinations. The assay was run at deep level. TCRdb's copy holds only in-frame clones and misses some; the assay was immunoSEQ multiplex PCR. Altogether 780,000 or so clones are present, just under 75% being singletons, with the ten largest covering more than 1.5%. Germline V gives CDR1 SGHTA, CDR2 FQGTGA. CDR3 length: 14 residues. V was shortened by 6 bases and J by 5 bases, with 13 bases between the two germline ends.

The sample was memory CD4+ T cells sorted from blood. The subset denotes: CD45RA-negative fraction. The chain joins TRBV7-3 to TRBJ2-2; no firm D call. The sequence was collected from a woman in her twenties or thirties in good health. The CDR3 DNA reads TGTGCCAGCAGGACGATGGAGCATACCGGGGAGCTGTTTTTT. This translates into CASRTMEHTGELFF.